These 29 T cell receptor beta chains were sequenced from one sample in a study of T cells in Graves' hyperthyroidism and ophthalmopathy. Amplification targeted TCR beta CDR3 regions from RNA transcripts. TCR CDR3 underwent first-round RT-PCR with the HTBI primer set. TCRdb processed the multiplex PCR reads anew with MiXCR; each CDR3 protein has one entry. Here the sample spans hundreds of thousands of distinct CDR3 sequences, 15% to 20% being singletons. The sequenced sample was blood. These TCRs come from a man in his forties or fifties with Graves' ophthalmopathy.

This chain uses TRBV2 with TRBJ2-7; D gene uncertain. The CDR3 is 13 residues long. Looked up from germline, CDR1 is SNHLY and CDR2 is FYNNEI. The ends were cut back, 1 base at V and 3 bases at J, with 7 bases in the middle. CDR3 DNA: TGTGCCAGCAGTGAAGGGATGTACTACGAGCAGTACTTC. Protein product: CASSEGMYYEQYF.

The rearrangement uses TRBV6-1 and TRBJ1-4; D unclear. With 5 bases removed from V and 7 bases from J, the gap between germline ends came to 14 bases. This CDR3 is built from 14 residues. Germline values: CDR1 MNHNS, CDR2 SASEGT. In nucleotides, the CDR3 is TGTGCCAGCAGTTATTCAGTGGTTGGTGAAAAACTGTTTTTT. As protein: CASSYSVVGEKLFF.

As concerns this clonotype: This may stem from a read error, because a much larger clone lies one nucleotide away. The chain recombines TRBV7-8 with TRBJ2-3, with D perhaps TRBD1 or TRBD2 (5 bases each). Germline V gene lookup returns CDR1 SGHVS and CDR2 FQNEAQ. The CDR3 length is 16 residues. The CDR3 DNA follows: TGTGCCAGCAGCTTAGGCCTAGGGGCGGGCACAGATACGCTGTATTTT. It yields the protein CASSLGLGAGTDTLYF.

This clonotype has a handful of counts. The chain recombines TRBV29-1 with TRBJ1-2; TRBD1 might be the D (6 bases). The CDR3 runs 13 residues. V gave up 6 bases and J gave up 4 bases, with 15 bases separating them. CDR1 is SQVTM and CDR2 is ANQGSEA in the germline V gene. The CDR3 sequence is CSVPTRGPYGYTF. The DNA of the CDR3 is TGCAGCGTCCCCACCAGGGGCCCCTATGGCTACACCTTC.

V is TRBV10-1 and J is TRBJ1-5, with D possibly being TRBD1 (5 bases). V was pared by 7 bases and J by 2 bases, with 30 bases between. The CDR3 contains 20 residues. Germline CDR1 reads WNHNN; CDR2 reads SYGVQD (reference sequence). The CDR3 bases are TGCGCCAGCAAGCTAAGAAGGGAGGGGCCCGATAGGAACGGCAATCAGCCCCAGCATTTT. Residues: CASKLRREGPDRNGNQPQHF.

This chain connects TRBV29-1 to TRBJ2-5, with D perhaps matching TRBD1 or TRBD2 (5 bases each). This CDR3 is built from 12 residues. Germline-derived CDR1 and CDR2 are SQVTM and ANQGSEA. The CDR3 loop is CSPTGPGETQYF. The CDR3 DNA reads as TGCAGTCCGACGGGACCCGGCGAGACCCAGTACTTC.

This chain connects TRBV6-1 to TRBJ1-4; 9 nucleotides match TRBD1. The V gene's germline CDR1 is MNHNS and CDR2 SASEGT. V was pared by 5 bases and J by 2 bases, with 15 bases of the junction left unmatched. The CDR3 runs to 19 residues. CDR3: CASSLSSGTGTRTNEKLFF. CDR3 sequence (DNA): TGTGCCAGCAGTTTGTCTTCCGGGACAGGGACACGGACTAATGAAAAACTGTTTTTT.

This clonotype has just a few counts. The chain uses TRBV6-2 or TRBV6-3 and TRBJ2-7; D is perhaps TRBD1 (5 bases). This CDR3 spans 15 amino acids. V dropped 6 bases and J dropped 5 bases, with 20 bases sitting between them. Germline V gene sequence: CDR1 MNHEY, CDR2 SVGEGT. The CDR3, as DNA: TGTGCCAGCAGCCTCCATGGAGCAGGGTCCCACGAGCAGTACTTC. Translation: CASSLHGAGSHEQYF.

A remark on this clonotype: A read error may explain this, as a much larger clone is one base away. V is TRBV11-2 and J is TRBJ2-5; 7 bases line up with TRBD1. This CDR3 has 16 amino acids. Germline values: CDR1 SGHAT, CDR2 FQNNGV. CDR3 region: CASSPVRDRYQETQSF. The CDR3 DNA is TGTGCCAGCAGCCCCGTACGGGACAGATACCAAGAGACCCAGTCCTTC. Full variable domain (outside the CDR3, taken from reference TRBV11-2 and TRBJ2-5): EAGVAQSPRYKIIEKRQSVAFWCNPISGHATLYWYQQILGQGPKLLIQFQNNGVVDDSQLPKDRFSAERLKGVDSTLKIQPAKLEDSAVYLCASSPVRDRYQETQSFGPGTRLLVL.

The rearrangement links TRBV30 to TRBJ1-5; 8 bases align to TRBD1. V dropped 2 bases and J dropped 2; count of bases not matched to a gene: 8. The CDR3 extends over 16 amino acids. Germline-derived CDR1 and CDR2 are GTSNPN and SVGIG (reference sequence). The CDR3 bases are TGTGCCTGGAGTTTTAAAGGACAGGGCGGCAATCAGCCCCAGCATTTT. It encodes CAWSFKGQGGNQPQHF.

This chain links TRBV12-3 or TRBV12-4 with TRBJ1-2; D call uncertain. CDR3 size: 14 residues. V lost 6 bases and J lost 6, with 17 bases in between. The CDR3 protein is CASSPLGTVHGYTF. CDR3 nucleotide sequence: TGTGCCAGCAGCCCCTTGGGAACAGTTCATGGCTACACCTTC.

V and J are TRBV9 and TRBJ1-4; maybe TRBD1 (6 bases). CDR1 is SGDLS and CDR2 is YYNGEE in the germline V gene. The CDR3 runs to 15 residues. V was cut by 4 bases and J by 5 bases, with 15 bases left in between. The CDR3 DNA follows: TGTGCCAGCAGCTCCTGGGGAGGGACAAATGAAAAACTGTTTTTT. Its protein product is CASSSWGGTNEKLFF.

V and J are TRBV7-9 and TRBJ2-7; D unclear. V was pared by 3 bases and J by 6 bases, with 12 bases between. There are 13 residues in the CDR3. Looked up from germline, CDR1 is SEHNR and CDR2 is FQNEAQ (reference sequence). The CDR3 reads CASSFDGKSEQYF. The CDR3, as DNA: TGTGCCAGCAGCTTCGACGGAAAATCCGAGCAGTACTTC. Looking up the rest from reference TRBV7-9 and TRBJ2-7 gives the full variable domain: DTGVSQNPRHKITKRGQNVTFRCDPISEHNRLYWYRQTLGQGPEFLTYFQNEAQLEKSRLLSDRFSAERPKGSFSTLEIQRTEQGDSAMYLCASSFDGKSEQYFGPGTRLTVT.

In its sample, this clonotype was seen many times. The CDR3 sequence: CASSPTHSGELFF. The CDR3, as DNA: TGTGCCAGCAGCCCGACTCATTCCGGGGAGCTGTTTTTT. This chain joins TRBV14 and TRBJ2-2; no definite D call. Germline V gene sequence: CDR1 SGHDN, CDR2 FVKESK. The CDR3 has 13 amino acids. The ends were cut back, 4 bases at V and 6 bases at J, with 9 bases in the middle.

This clonotype was detected a few times. The chain couples TRBV11-2 to TRBJ2-2; the D gene is possibly TRBD1 (6 bases). The CDR3 extends over 14 amino acids. Trimming shortened V by 5 bases and J by 7 bases, and 14 bases separated the two germline ends. Germline V gene sequence: CDR1 SGHAT, CDR2 FQNNGV. This CDR3 is CASSRVGAGGELFF. DNA for the CDR3: TGTGCCAGCAGCCGGGTGGGGGCCGGCGGGGAGCTGTTTTTT.

This clonotype has just a few counts. V and J are TRBV28 and TRBJ1-1, with 7 bases aligning to TRBD1. The CDR3 consists of 13 residues. J gave up 5 bases and V 5 bases, and 5 bases lay outside the gene matches. The germline V gene encodes CDR1 MDHEN and CDR2 SYDVKM. The CDR3 loop is CASSPQGLTEAFF. CDR3 coding DNA: TGTGCCAGCAGTCCACAGGGGCTGACTGAAGCTTTCTTT.

Many counts were recorded for this clonotype. The V gene is TRBV6-5, the J gene TRBJ1-1; no reliable D call. Looked up from germline, CDR1 is MNHEY and CDR2 is SVGAGI. V was clipped by 2 bases and J by 1 base, with 5 bases between them. This CDR3 is 13 amino acids long. The CDR3 reads CASSYATNTEAFF. CDR3 in DNA: TGTGCCAGCAGTTACGCTACGAACACTGAAGCTTTCTTT.

The rearrangement joins TRBV7-9 to TRBJ1-5; D might be TRBD1 (5 bases). Germline V gene lookup returns CDR1 SEHNR and CDR2 FQNEAQ (reference sequence). The CDR3 runs 17 residues. Trimming left V 1 base short and J 0 bases short, with 13 bases between. CDR3 in DNA: TGTGCCAGCAGCTTAGGGGGGAGTCGGAATAGCAATCAGCCCCAGCATTTT. Protein: CASSLGGSRNSNQPQHF.

The sample holds many counts of this clonotype. The chain carries TRBV2 and TRBJ2-5; tentative D call: TRBD1 (6 bases). The CDR3 extends over 14 amino acids. CDR1 and CDR2 from the germline V gene are SNHLY and FYNNEI. The V and J ends lost 7 bases and 1 base respectively, with 13 bases between them. Here the CDR3 DNA reads TGTGCCAGCAAACCGGGACAAACCCAAGAGACCCAGTACTTC. Its protein is CASKPGQTQETQYF.

This clonotype was recorded many times. The chain links TRBV7-2 to TRBJ2-1; 11 bases match TRBD2. After removal of 3 bases from V and 1 base from J, the junction contained 8 bases not matched to a gene. Per germline, CDR1 SGHTA and CDR2 FQGNSA. This CDR3 is 18 amino acids long. The CDR3 here is CASSFTSGSRSSYNEQFF. The CDR3 coding sequence is TGTGCCAGCAGCTTCACTAGCGGGAGTCGTAGTTCCTACAATGAGCAGTTCTTC.

This clonotype was counted a few times. The V call is TRBV9, the J call TRBJ1-5, with D unclear. Germline V gene data show CDR1 as SGDLS and CDR2 as YYNGEE. The CDR3 totals 15 residues. V was cut by 2 bases and J by 3 bases, with 12 bases left in between. The CDR3 loop is CASSVPAKHNQPQHF. CDR3 DNA: TGTGCCAGCAGCGTCCCCGCCAAGCACAATCAGCCCCAGCATTTT.

On this clonotype itself: A much larger clone sits a single nucleotide away, making a read error possible. V and J are TRBV6-1 and TRBJ2-1, with 9 positions matching TRBD1. Germline V gene sequence: CDR1 MNHNS, CDR2 SASEGT. CDR3 length: 14 residues. In nucleotides, the CDR3 is TGTGCCAGCAGTGCGGGACAGGGAAGGAATGGGCAGTTCTTC. It is translated as CASSAGQGRNGQFF.

This clonotype was seen more than once but under ten times. This sequence joins TRBV10-2 and TRBJ2-7, with D perhaps TRBD1 (5 bases). V lost 4 bases and J lost 0, with 10 bases in between. The germline V gene has CDR1 WSHSY and CDR2 SAAADI. This CDR3 has 14 amino acids. The CDR3 protein is CASSGRQSSYEQYF. The CDR3 nucleotides read TGCGCCAGCAGTGGGAGACAGAGCTCCTACGAGCAGTACTTC.

The gene calls are TRBV18 and TRBJ2-3; perhaps TRBD2 as D (6 bases). The length of the CDR3 is 16 residues. Germline CDR1 is KGHSH and CDR2 is LQKENI. V was shortened by 1 base and J by 0 bases, with 11 bases between the two germline ends. The CDR3 loop is CASSPLKGRSTDTQYF. CDR3 coding DNA: TGTGCCAGCTCACCACTGAAAGGGAGGAGCACAGATACGCAGTATTTT.

J is TRBJ2-5 and V is TRBV13; 7 bases line up with TRBD2. The CDR3 runs to 14 residues. With V trimmed by 0 bases and J by 4 bases, 2 bases remained unmatched. Germline CDR1 is PRHDT and CDR2 is FYEKMQ (reference sequence). The CDR3 region is CASSLGTSIETQYF. The CDR3 DNA is TGTGCCAGCAGCTTAGGGACTAGCATAGAGACCCAGTACTTC.

V and J are TRBV6-1 and TRBJ1-1; D not certain. This CDR3 is 13 amino acids long. The V end was cut by 2 bases, the J end by 4 bases, with 8 bases between. Germline V gives CDR1 MNHNS, CDR2 SASEGT. As DNA, the CDR3 is TGTGCCAGCAGTGAAATAAGGTTCACTGAAGCTTTCTTT. The encoded protein is CASSEIRFTEAFF.

V usage is TRBV6-1 and J usage is TRBJ2-5; D gene uncertain. The CDR3 extends over 13 amino acids. Between the trimmed V and J ends, which lost 4 bases and 3 bases, there was a span of 9 bases. The germline V gene encodes CDR1 MNHNS and CDR2 SASEGT. CDR3 loop: CASSVQLKETQYF. The CDR3 DNA reads TGTGCCAGCAGTGTCCAGCTAAAAGAGACCCAGTACTTC.

Many counts were recorded for this clonotype. V usage is TRBV3-1 and J usage is TRBJ1-1; D unclear. The germline V and J ends were trimmed by 2 bases and 1 base, with 5 bases remaining between them. The CDR3 is 13 amino acids. The V gene's germline CDR1 is LGHDT and CDR2 YNNKEL (reference sequence). The CDR3 nucleotides are TGTGCCAGCAGCCAAAAGGCGAACACTGAAGCTTTCTTT. Translated, it gives CASSQKANTEAFF.

A few counts support this clonotype. The genes are TRBV20-1 and TRBJ2-3, with 11 nucleotides matching TRBD2. The ends lost 5 bases at V and 4 bases at J; junction bases unmatched: 8. Germline values: CDR1 DFQATT, CDR2 SNEGSKA (reference sequence). The CDR3 is 15 amino acids. Written as DNA, the CDR3 is TGCAGTGCTGAGGAACTAGCGGGAGCCTCAGATACGCAGTATTTT. Translation: CSAEELAGASDTQYF.